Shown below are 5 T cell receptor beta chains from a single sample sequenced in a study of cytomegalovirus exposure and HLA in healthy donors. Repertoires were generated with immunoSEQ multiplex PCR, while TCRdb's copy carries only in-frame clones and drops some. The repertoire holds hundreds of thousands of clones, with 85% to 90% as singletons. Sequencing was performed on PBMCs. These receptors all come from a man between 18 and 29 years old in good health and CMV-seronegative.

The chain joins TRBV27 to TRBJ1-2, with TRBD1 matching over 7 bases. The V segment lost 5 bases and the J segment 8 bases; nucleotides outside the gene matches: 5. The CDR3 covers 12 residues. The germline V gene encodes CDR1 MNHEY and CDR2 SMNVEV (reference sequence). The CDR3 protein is CASSPQGVGYTF. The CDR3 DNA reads TGTGCCAGCAGTCCCCAGGGGGTGGGCTACACCTTC.

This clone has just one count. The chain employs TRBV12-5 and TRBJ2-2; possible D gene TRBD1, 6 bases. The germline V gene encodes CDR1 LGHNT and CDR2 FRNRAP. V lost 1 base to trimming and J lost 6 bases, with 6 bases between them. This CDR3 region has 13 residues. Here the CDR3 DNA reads TGTGCTAGTGGTTTGGACAGGGCCGGGGAGCTGTTTTTT. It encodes CASGLDRAGELFF.

DNA for the CDR3: TGCGCCAGCAGCTTGGGACGGGAGTTCGAGCAGTACTTC. Translating gives CASSLGREFEQYF. This chain joins TRBV5-1 and TRBJ2-7, with a weak D call TRBD2 (6 bases). Germline-derived CDR1 and CDR2 are SGHRS and YFSETQ. The CDR3 spans 13 residues. Trimming pared 0 bases from V and 6 bases from J, leaving 10 bases between.

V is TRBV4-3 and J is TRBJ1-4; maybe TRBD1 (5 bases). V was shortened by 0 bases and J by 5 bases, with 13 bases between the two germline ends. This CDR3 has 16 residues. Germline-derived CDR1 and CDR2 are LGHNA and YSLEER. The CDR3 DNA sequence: TGCGCCAGCAGCCAAGATTTGGGGGGGGTGAATGAAAAACTGTTTTTT. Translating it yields CASSQDLGGVNEKLFF.

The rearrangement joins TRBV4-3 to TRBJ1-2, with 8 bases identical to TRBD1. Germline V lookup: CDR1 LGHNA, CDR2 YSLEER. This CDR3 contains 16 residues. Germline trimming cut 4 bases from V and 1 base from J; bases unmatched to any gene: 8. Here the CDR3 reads CASSPGTGDNNYGYTF. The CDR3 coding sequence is TGCGCCAGCAGCCCCGGGACAGGCGATAATAACTATGGCTACACCTTC.